These 26 T cell receptor beta chains were sequenced from one sample in a study of glioma-infiltrating T cells (dated by TCRdb to the mid-2010s). The sequencer was an Illumina MiSeq. The iRepertoire nested amplicon-rescue multiplex PCR (arm-PCR) platform was used to amplify TCR alpha and beta CDR3 regions from RNA. TCRdb ran its own pipeline on the public reads, namely fastp trimming at Q25 and MiXCR clone calling, and kept in-frame beta chains. Duplicate CDR3 protein sequences are folded into a single record with the most common DNA and genes. The sample has approximately 120,000 distinct CDR3 sequences on record, roughly 20% of them singletons. The top ten hold 15% of the sample. The sample was glioma tissue, nonneoplastic brain tissue, or PBMCs (not recorded which). The receptors derive from a human donor with low-grade glioma or glioblastoma, undergoing nonglioma brain surgery, or in good health (not recorded which).

Ten or more counts support this clonotype. V and J are TRBV6-1 and TRBJ2-7; TRBD2 is a possible D gene (6 bases). The V gene lost 5 bases and the J gene lost 0 bases, with 11 bases spanning the gap. The CDR3 spans 14 residues. Per germline, CDR1 MNHNS and CDR2 SASEGT. CDR3 loop: CASSFPGLSYEQYF. The CDR3 bases are TGTGCCAGCAGTTTTCCGGGACTCTCCTACGAGCAGTACTTC.

Of note for this clonotype: This likely comes from a read error, as the CDR3 has no conserved phenylalanine or tryptophan at its end. CDR3 DNA: TGCAGCGTCCTAACAGGGGAGGCCCAGTACTCC. Amino acid sequence: CSVLTGEAQYS. V usage is TRBV29-1 and J usage is TRBJ2-5; D possibly corresponds to TRBD1 (7 bases). Germline CDR1 reads SQVTM; CDR2 reads ANQGSEA. Trimming removed 6 bases from V and 9 bases from J, with 14 bases in between. The CDR3 has 11 residues.

This clonotype was counted at least ten times. The chain recombines TRBV19 with TRBJ1-3, with D uncertain. V was pared by 7 bases and J by 0 bases, with 13 bases between. CDR1 and CDR2 from the germline V gene are LNHDA and SQIVND (reference sequence). The CDR3 extends over 15 amino acids. In DNA, the CDR3 is TGTGCCAGTACCTCGGACCCTCTCTCTGGAAACACCATATATTTT. It encodes CASTSDPLSGNTIYF.

This clonotype has ten or more counts. The chain recombines TRBV20-1 with TRBJ2-5; 11 bases are shared with TRBD2. With V trimmed by 1 base and J by 8 bases, 9 bases remained unmatched. The CDR3 extends over 15 amino acids. From germline, CDR1 is DFQATT and CDR2 SNEGSKA (reference sequence). The CDR3 sequence is CSARVPGTSGATQYF. Written as DNA, the CDR3 is TGCAGTGCTAGAGTCCCCGGGACTAGCGGTGCCACCCAGTACTTC.

This clonotype showed up many times. In DNA form, the CDR3 reads TGTGCCAGTAGTATATGGGGCGCCACAGATACGCAGTATTTT. This codes for CASSIWGATDTQYF. The V gene is TRBV19, the J gene TRBJ2-3; D is possibly TRBD1 (5 bases). Germline assignment: CDR1 LNHDA and CDR2 SQIVND (reference sequence). Trimming took off 2 bases at V and 2 bases at J, with 8 bases between the two ends. This CDR3 is 14 amino acids long. The variable domain in full, completed from reference TRBV19 and TRBJ2-3, reads DGGITQSPKYLFRKEGQNVTLSCEQNLNHDAMYWYRQDPGQGLRLIYYSQIVNDFQKGDIAEGYSVSREKKESFPLTVTSAQKNPTAFYLCASSIWGATDTQYFGPGTRLTVL.

This sequence joins TRBV5-4 and TRBJ1-1; perhaps TRBD1 as D (6 bases). Germline-derived CDR1 and CDR2 are SGHNT and YYREEE (reference sequence). V was pared by 3 bases and J by 4 bases, with 16 bases between. CDR3 size: 15 residues. This chain's CDR3 is CASSSQGGVGTEAFF. The DNA for the CDR3 is TGTGCCAGCAGCTCCCAAGGGGGAGTCGGCACTGAAGCTTTCTTT.

As regards this clonotype: Sequence at one end of the junction differs from germline and may be a read error. This chain links TRBV5-1 with TRBJ2-7; a weak D match, TRBD2 (6 bases). The CDR3 has 15 amino acids. Per germline, CDR1 SGHRS and CDR2 YFSETQ. The DNA for the CDR3 is TGCGCCAGCCGCTTGTACCGGGACTCCTCCTACGAGCAGTACTTC. Translated, it gives CASRLYRDSSYEQYF.

This clonotype was seen at least ten times. The chain combines TRBV28 with TRBJ1-2; TRBD1 is a possible D gene (5 bases). V was pared by 2 bases and J by 7 bases, with 14 bases between. The germline V gene encodes CDR1 MDHEN and CDR2 SYDVKM. The CDR3 spans 14 residues. The CDR3 DNA reads as TGTGCCAGCAGTTTACGGGACCCCGAATTTGGCTACACCTTC. Its protein is CASSLRDPEFGYTF.

This clonotype was seen at least ten times. This chain connects TRBV20-1 to TRBJ2-2; D remains unclear. The germline CDR1 and CDR2 sequences are DFQATT and SNEGSKA (reference sequence). The CDR3 is 13 amino acids. The V gene lost 7 bases and the J gene lost 0 bases, with 9 bases spanning the gap. Here the CDR3 DNA reads TGCAGTGGAGAGGTTTCGAACACCGGGGAGCTGTTTTTT. This translates into CSGEVSNTGELFF.

This clonotype occurred many times. J is TRBJ2-7 and V is TRBV20-1; the match to TRBD2 covers 9 bases. CDR3 size: 17 residues. CDR1 and CDR2 from the germline V gene are DFQATT and SNEGSKA (reference sequence). V shed 1 base, J shed 2 bases, and the junction held 12 bases outside the gene matches. The CDR3 DNA sequence: TGCAGTGCTAGAGGGGCAACACTAGCGGGCAAAACCTACGAGCAGTACTTC. Its translation is CSARGATLAGKTYEQYF.

This clonotype was seen repeatedly, ten times or more. The chain combines TRBV7-2 with TRBJ2-7; 10 nucleotides match TRBD2. The CDR3 is 13 amino acids. CDR1 and CDR2 (germline): SGHTA, FQGNSA. V was pared by 8 bases and J by 4 bases, with 5 bases of the junction left unmatched. CDR3 protein: CASALAGEYEQYF. Here the CDR3 DNA reads TGTGCCAGCGCCCTAGCGGGAGAATACGAGCAGTACTTC.

This clonotype was counted only a few times. A read error may produce the germline difference seen at one junction end. V is TRBV7-2 and J is TRBJ1-3; unclear D gene. The CDR3 length is 16 residues. From germline, CDR1 is SGHTA and CDR2 FQGNSA. The CDR3 loop reads CASSLMVSSSRNTIYF. The DNA of the CDR3 is TGTGCCAGCAGCTTAATGGTCTCGAGCTCTAGAAACACCATATATTTT.

This clonotype came up many times. This rearrangement joins TRBV7-3 to TRBJ1-2, with 8 bases lining up with TRBD1. The ends lost 5 bases at V and 4 bases at J; junction bases unmatched: 3. Germline CDR1 SGHTA, CDR2 FQGTGA. This CDR3 spans 13 amino acids. This CDR3 is CASSPQGGYGYTF. In DNA form, the CDR3 reads TGTGCCAGCAGCCCACAGGGGGGCTATGGCTACACCTTC.

As concerns this clonotype: This sequence may be a read error, since a much larger clone differs from it by one base. The chain joins TRBV7-2 to TRBJ2-6; weak D call: TRBD2 (5 bases). Germline lookup yields CDR1 SGHTA and CDR2 FQGNSA. There are 16 residues in the CDR3. The CDR3 DNA reads as TGTGCCAGCCGCTTAGTGCGGGTATCTGGGGCCAACGTCCTGACTTTC. Amino acid sequence: CASRLVRVSGANVLTF.

This clonotype was seen only a few times. The chain joins TRBV11-2 to TRBJ2-7; D unclear. There are 13 residues in the CDR3. The V gene lost 6 bases and the J gene lost 6 bases, with 15 bases spanning the gap. Germline CDR1 is SGHAT and CDR2 is FQNNGV. CDR3 residues: CASSATEWTEQYF. In DNA, the CDR3 is TGTGCCAGCAGTGCAACGGAGTGGACCGAGCAGTACTTC.

The chain has TRBV2 and TRBJ2-5; no clear D. The V end lost 7 bases, the J end lost 2 bases, and 8 bases lay between the germline ends. Germline lookup yields CDR1 SNHLY and CDR2 FYNNEI. This CDR3 contains 12 residues. In nucleotides, the CDR3 is TGTGCCAGCACCTATACGCAAGAGACCCAGTACTTC. Its protein is CASTYTQETQYF.

Ten or more counts support this clonotype. The V call is TRBV11-2, the J call TRBJ2-3; perhaps TRBD1 as D (6 bases). V was pared by 3 bases and J by 6 bases, with 16 bases between. From germline, CDR1 is SGHAT and CDR2 FQNNGV. The CDR3 is made up of 15 amino acids. DNA for the CDR3: TGTGCCAGCAGCTTGATCGGGACAAACGCGGATACGCAGTATTTT. This sequence encodes CASSLIGTNADTQYF.

This clonotype was counted between two and nine times. The chain employs TRBV5-4 and TRBJ1-2; 7 bases map to TRBD1. The CDR3 length is 15 residues. The germline V gene has CDR1 SGHNT and CDR2 YYREEE (reference sequence). The trim removed 7 bases at V and 1 base at J, leaving 10 bases unmatched. The CDR3 bases are TGTGCCAGCTCCCCTCAGACAGGGAATAACTATGGCTACACCTTC. Residues: CASSPQTGNNYGYTF.

This clonotype was counted many times. The V call is TRBV29-1, the J call TRBJ1-5, with D uncertain. The germline V gene has CDR1 SQVTM and CDR2 ANQGSEA. There are 14 residues in the CDR3. With 4 bases removed from V and 3 bases from J, the gap between germline ends came to 13 bases. DNA of the CDR3: TGCAGCGTTGTTTTAGAGGATCTCAATCAGCCCCAGCATTTT. Translation: CSVVLEDLNQPQHF.

This clonotype was counted only a few times. The genes are TRBV5-4 and TRBJ2-3; the D gene could be TRBD1 or TRBD2 (5 bases each). There are 15 residues in the CDR3. Germline loops: CDR1 SGHNT, CDR2 YYREEE (reference sequence). V was pared by 4 bases and J by 1 base, with 13 bases between. DNA for the CDR3: TGTGCCAGCAGCCTAACGGGGCGAGGCACAGATACGCAGTATTTT. Protein sequence: CASSLTGRGTDTQYF. Full variable domain (missing parts from reference TRBV5-4 and TRBJ2-3): ETGVTQSPTHLIKTRGQQVTLRCSSQSGHNTVSWYQQALGQGPQFIFQYYREEENGRGNFPPRFSGLQFPNYSSELNVNALELDDSALYLCASSLTGRGTDTQYFGPGTRLTVL.

Comments on this clonotype: A read error is possible here, since a much larger clone lies one base away. The gene calls are TRBV19 and TRBJ2-7, with D unresolved. The CDR3 runs 14 residues. V lost 1 base and J 5 bases, leaving 12 bases between the germline ends. Germline assignment: CDR1 LNHDA and CDR2 SQIVND (reference sequence). The CDR3 nucleotides read TGTGCCAGTAGTATAGGCGTCGTGGTCAACGAGCAGTACTTC. Encoded protein: CASSIGVVVNEQYF. Full variable domain (remainder filled in from reference TRBV19 and TRBJ2-7): DGGITQSPKYLFRKEGQNVTLSCEQNLNHDAMYWYRQDPGQGLRLIYYSQIVNDFQKGDIAEGYSVSREKKESFPLTVTSAQKNPTAFYLCASSIGVVVNEQYFGPGTRLTVT.

This clonotype has ten or more counts. V usage is TRBV7-2 and J usage is TRBJ2-1; D unclear. Trimming removed 0 bases from V and 4 bases from J, with 7 bases in between. Looked up from germline, CDR1 is SGHTA and CDR2 is FQGNSA. The CDR3 is made up of 14 amino acids. CDR3: CASSLASLYNEQFF. The CDR3 region has the DNA TGTGCCAGCAGCTTAGCGTCGCTGTACAATGAGCAGTTCTTC.

Concerning this clonotype itself: One end of the junction does not line up with germline, which may come from a read error. J is TRBJ2-3 and V is TRBV28; a weak D match, TRBD1 (6 bases). Germline V lookup: CDR1 MDHEN, CDR2 SYDVKM. This CDR3 is built from 15 residues. DNA for the CDR3: TGTGCCAGCAGCTGGGGTGGGACATACACAGATGCGCATTATTTT. This sequence encodes CASSWGGTYTDAHYF.

On this clonotype: This could be a read error, since a much larger clone is one nucleotide away. The J gene is TRBJ1-2, the V gene TRBV19, with 7 bases lining up with TRBD1. With V trimmed by 6 bases and J by 8 bases, 15 bases remained unmatched. Germline V gives CDR1 LNHDA, CDR2 SQIVND (reference sequence). CDR3 length: 15 residues. DNA for the CDR3: TGTGCCAGTAGGGGAGGTGACACAGGGGTAGGAGGCTACACCTTC. This encodes CASRGGDTGVGGYTF. The variable domain in full, completed from reference TRBV19 and TRBJ1-2, reads DGGITQSPKYLFRKEGQNVTLSCEQNLNHDAMYWYRQDPGQGLRLIYYSQIVNDFQKGDIAEGYSVSREKKESFPLTVTSAQKNPTAFYLCASRGGDTGVGGYTFGSGTRLTVV.

This clonotype was detected a few times. CDR3 DNA: TGTGCCAGCAGCCAAGTTGGGACAGGGGATTCACCCCTCCACTTT. As protein: CASSQVGTGDSPLHF. This rearrangement joins TRBV3-1 to TRBJ1-6; 10 bases match TRBD1. CDR1 and CDR2 (germline): LGHDT, YNNKEL (reference sequence). J was trimmed by 8 bases and V by 1 base; bases with no gene match: 2. This CDR3 comprises 15 residues.

This clonotype was detected ten times or more. The V call is TRBV20-1, the J call TRBJ1-5; D is uncertain. Germline assignment: CDR1 DFQATT and CDR2 SNEGSKA (reference sequence). The CDR3 loop spans 13 amino acids. Trimming removed 1 base at V and 3 bases at J, with 7 bases between. In DNA, the CDR3 is TGCAGTGCTAGAGTGGCTCCCAATCAGCCCCAGCATTTT. This translates into CSARVAPNQPQHF.